The text below deals with one TCR beta chain. The CDR3 runs 13 residues. Losses at the gene ends were 8 bases for V and 3 bases for J; bases not matched to a gene: 3. The V gene's germline CDR1 is MDHEN and CDR2 SYDVKM. The data originate from a study of blood T cell repertoires in COVID-19. Overall study context: T cells, B-cell-depleted T cells, or PBMCs provided the cDNA or gDNA that served as material.

Authors' data handling: From reference gene primer amplification, estimates of nucleated cell counts were derived. Method: immunoSEQ multiplex PCR; TCRdb's copy keeps in-frame clones and lacks some. The V and J calls and clone size were taken over from that table, and D and trimming were inferred from the DNA. The sample holds a few hundred thousand clones, approximately 80% seen once. This TCR was sampled from a woman of 80 years or more with acute or convalescent COVID-19. The sequenced sample was peripheral blood. The genes are TRBV28 and TRBJ1-4; TRBD1 matches 7 bases. In DNA, the CDR3 is TGTGCCAGCCTGGGACAGTCTAATGAAAAACTGTTTTTT. Translating it yields CASLGQSNEKLFF.